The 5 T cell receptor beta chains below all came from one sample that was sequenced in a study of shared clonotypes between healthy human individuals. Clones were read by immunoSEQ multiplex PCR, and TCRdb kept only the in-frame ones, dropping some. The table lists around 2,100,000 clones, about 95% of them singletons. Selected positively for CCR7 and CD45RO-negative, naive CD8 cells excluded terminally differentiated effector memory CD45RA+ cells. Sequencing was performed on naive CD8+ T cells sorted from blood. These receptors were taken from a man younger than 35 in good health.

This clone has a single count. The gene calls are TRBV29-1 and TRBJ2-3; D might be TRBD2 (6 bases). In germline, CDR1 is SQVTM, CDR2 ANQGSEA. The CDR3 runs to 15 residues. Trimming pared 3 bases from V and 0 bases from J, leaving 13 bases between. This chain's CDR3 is CSVDARGTSTDTQYF. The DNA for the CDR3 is TGCAGCGTTGATGCCCGCGGGACTAGCACAGATACGCAGTATTTT.

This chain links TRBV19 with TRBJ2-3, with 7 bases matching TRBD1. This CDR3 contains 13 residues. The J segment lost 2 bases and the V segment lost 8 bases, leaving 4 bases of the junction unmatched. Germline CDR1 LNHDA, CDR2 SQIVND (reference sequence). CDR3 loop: CASWDSYTDTQYF. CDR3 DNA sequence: TGTGCCAGTTGGGACAGCTACACAGATACGCAGTATTTT.

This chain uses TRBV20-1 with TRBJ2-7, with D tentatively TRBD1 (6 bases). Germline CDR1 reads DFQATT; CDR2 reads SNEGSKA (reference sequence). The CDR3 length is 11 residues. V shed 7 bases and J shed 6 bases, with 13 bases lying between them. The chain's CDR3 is CSVEGVSEQYF. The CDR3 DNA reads TGCAGTGTCGAGGGGGTGTCCGAGCAGTACTTC.

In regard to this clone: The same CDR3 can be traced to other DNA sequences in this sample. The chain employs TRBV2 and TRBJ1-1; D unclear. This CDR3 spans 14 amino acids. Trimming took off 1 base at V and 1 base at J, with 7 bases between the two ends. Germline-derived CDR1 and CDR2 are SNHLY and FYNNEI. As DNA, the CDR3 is TGTGCCAGCAGTGAAGGCGGAGAGAACACTGAAGCTTTCTTT. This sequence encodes CASSEGGENTEAFF.

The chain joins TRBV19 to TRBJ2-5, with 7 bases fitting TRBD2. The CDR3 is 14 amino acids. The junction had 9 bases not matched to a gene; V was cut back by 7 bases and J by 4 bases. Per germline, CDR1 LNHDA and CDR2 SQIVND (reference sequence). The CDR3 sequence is CASTPAPGGETQYF. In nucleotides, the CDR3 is TGTGCCAGTACCCCCGCCCCGGGAGGAGAGACCCAGTACTTC.